A selection of T cell receptor beta chains follows, all from one sample in a study of T cell repertoires in cytomegalovirus infection. No antigen has been identified for these receptors. TCRdb redid the calling of the reads with MiXCR, one entry per CDR3 protein. The sample lists under 850,000 distinct CDR3 sequences; roughly 33% were seen once. The sample in question was cultured PBMCs, obtained from culture after CMV antigen stimulation. These TCRs come from a human donor in good health (CMV status not recorded). Some clones in this sample may be carry-over from other donors' samples. CDR3s include the opening cysteine and the closing phenylalanine or tryptophan. The order of the fields is clone size, CDR3 length, J gene, V gene, D gene, CDR3 DNA, CDR3 protein. A D gene is named only where the DNA matches it firmly. Expanded clones get a size class; other rows say once, few or many, or leave the size out.

clone size: NA; CDR3 length: 13; J gene: TRBJ1-5; V gene: TRBV12-3/TRBV12-4; D gene: NA; CDR3 DNA: TGTGCCACCTCGTTGGGGGAGGGGCAGCCCCAGCATTTT; CDR3 protein: CATSLGEGQPQHF
clone size: few; CDR3 length: 15; J gene: TRBJ2-5; V gene: TRBV15; D gene: TRBD1; CDR3 DNA: TGTGCCACCAGCGGAATACAGGGGAACCAAGAGACCCAGTACTTC; CDR3 protein: CATSGIQGNQETQYF
clone size: many; CDR3 length: 15; J gene: TRBJ2-2; V gene: TRBV7-8; D gene: NA; CDR3 DNA: TGTGCCAGCAGCTTACCTCTGGCTAGGGCCGGGGAGCTGTTTTTT; CDR3 protein: CASSLPLARAGELFF
clone size: few; CDR3 length: 15; J gene: TRBJ2-3; V gene: TRBV27; D gene: TRBD1; CDR3 DNA: TGTGCCAGCAGTCCTGCCCAGGGGGTGACAGATACGCAGTATTTT; CDR3 protein: CASSPAQGVTDTQYF
clone size: NA; CDR3 length: 12; J gene: TRBJ2-7; V gene: TRBV12-3/TRBV12-4; D gene: NA; CDR3 DNA: TGTGCCAGCAGTCCCGGGACTCTCGAGCAGTACTTC; CDR3 protein: CASSPGTLEQYF
clone size: NA; CDR3 length: 11; J gene: TRBJ2-1; V gene: TRBV2; D gene: NA; CDR3 DNA: TGTGCCAGCAGTGAAACCATAGAGCAGTTCTTC; CDR3 protein: CASSETIEQFF
clone size: many; CDR3 length: 13; J gene: TRBJ1-1; V gene: TRBV7-6; D gene: TRBD1; CDR3 DNA: TGTGCCAGCAGCCCCGGACAGGGCACTGAAGCTTTCTTT; CDR3 protein: CASSPGQGTEAFF
clone size: NA; CDR3 length: 15; J gene: TRBJ1-5; V gene: TRBV4-1; D gene: NA; CDR3 DNA: TGCGCCAGCAGCCAAACATTAGGCTGGAATCAGCCCCAGCATTTT; CDR3 protein: CASSQTLGWNQPQHF
clone size: few; CDR3 length: 14; J gene: TRBJ2-7; V gene: TRBV5-4; D gene: TRBD1; CDR3 DNA: TGTGCCAGCAGCCCCCTAAGACAGGGGGCCGAGCAGTACTTC; CDR3 protein: CASSPLRQGAEQYF
clone size: NA; CDR3 length: 13; J gene: TRBJ2-5; V gene: TRBV7-8; D gene: NA; CDR3 DNA: TGTGCCAGCATCTCAAGGGGATCGGAGACCCAGTACTTC; CDR3 protein: CASISRGSETQYF
clone size: few; CDR3 length: 14; J gene: TRBJ1-1; V gene: TRBV6-2/TRBV6-3; D gene: NA; CDR3 DNA: TGTGCCAGCATCCCCCACATAAAGAACACTGAAGCTTTCTTT; CDR3 protein: CASIPHIKNTEAFF
clone size: few; CDR3 length: 15; J gene: TRBJ1-2; V gene: TRBV10-3; D gene: TRBD1; CDR3 DNA: TGTGCCATCAGGCCCCCGGGACAGGGATCCTATGGCTACACCTTC; CDR3 protein: CAIRPPGQGSYGYTF
clone size: few; CDR3 length: 14; J gene: TRBJ2-1; V gene: TRBV7-9; D gene: NA; CDR3 DNA: TGTGCCAGCAGCCCAATGGACCGACAACGGGGGCAGTTCTTC; CDR3 protein: CASSPMDRQRGQFF
clone size: NA; CDR3 length: 12; J gene: TRBJ2-7; V gene: TRBV10-3; D gene: TRBD2; CDR3 DNA: TGTGCCATCAGGACTAGCGGATACGAGCAGTACTTC; CDR3 protein: CAIRTSGYEQYF
clone size: many; CDR3 length: 13; J gene: TRBJ1-6; V gene: TRBV7-6; D gene: TRBD1; CDR3 DNA: TGTGCCAGCAGCGGGACAGCGAATTCACCCCTCCACTTT; CDR3 protein: CASSGTANSPLHF
clone size: NA; CDR3 length: 15; J gene: TRBJ1-6; V gene: TRBV20-1; D gene: TRBD1; CDR3 DNA: TGCAGTGCCATAGGACCTGGACAGGGATCGTCACCCCTCCACTTT; CDR3 protein: CSAIGPGQGSSPLHF
clone size: NA; CDR3 length: 15; J gene: TRBJ2-3; V gene: TRBV12-3/TRBV12-4; D gene: TRBD1; CDR3 DNA: TGTGCCAGCAGTTGGGGACAGGGTAGCACAGATACGCAGTATTTT; CDR3 protein: CASSWGQGSTDTQYF
clone size: NA; CDR3 length: 15; J gene: TRBJ1-4; V gene: TRBV20-1; D gene: TRBD1; CDR3 DNA: TGCAGTGCTAGAGCCCAGGGGGCCGAAAATGAAAAACTGTTTTTT; CDR3 protein: CSARAQGAENEKLFF
clone size: few; CDR3 length: 15; J gene: TRBJ1-1; V gene: TRBV7-9; D gene: NA; CDR3 DNA: TGTGCCAGCAGCCCCCCTAGAGCAGATACCACTGAAGCTTTCTTT; CDR3 protein: CASSPPRADTTEAFF
clone size: NA; CDR3 length: 14; J gene: TRBJ2-4; V gene: TRBV19; D gene: NA; CDR3 DNA: TGTGCCAGTAATGGGCATATAGCCAAAAACATTCAGTACTTC; CDR3 protein: CASNGHIAKNIQYF
clone size: few; CDR3 length: 14; J gene: TRBJ1-1; V gene: TRBV6-1; D gene: NA; CDR3 DNA: TGTGCCAGCAGTTCCCCGCGGGTGAACACTGAAGCTTTCTTT; CDR3 protein: CASSSPRVNTEAFF
clone size: NA; CDR3 length: 14; J gene: TRBJ1-5; V gene: TRBV12-3/TRBV12-4; D gene: NA; CDR3 DNA: TGTGCCAGCAGCACCAGGGGTTACGATCAGCCCCAGCATTTT; CDR3 protein: CASSTRGYDQPQHF
clone size: NA; CDR3 length: 16; J gene: TRBJ2-7; V gene: TRBV7-2; D gene: NA; CDR3 DNA: TGTGCCAGCAGCCAACCCACGGGCGGGTTGGGGTTCGAGCAGTACTTC; CDR3 protein: CASSQPTGGLGFEQYF
clone size: NA; CDR3 length: 14; J gene: TRBJ2-5; V gene: TRBV20-1; D gene: TRBD2; CDR3 DNA: TGCAGTGCTCCAGCGGGGGGCCCCTGGAGGACCCAGTACTTC; CDR3 protein: CSAPAGGPWRTQYF
clone size: NA; CDR3 length: 16; J gene: TRBJ2-6; V gene: TRBV5-4; D gene: NA; CDR3 DNA: TGTGCCAGCAGCTTAGGGGGACCCGCTGGGGCCAACGTCCTGACTTTC; CDR3 protein: CASSLGGPAGANVLTF
clone size: few; CDR3 length: 13; J gene: TRBJ1-1; V gene: TRBV7-9; D gene: NA; CDR3 DNA: TGTGCCAGTCGGGGACAACCGAACACTGAAGCTTTCTTT; CDR3 protein: CASRGQPNTEAFF
clone size: few; CDR3 length: 15; J gene: TRBJ2-7; V gene: TRBV6-1; D gene: NA; CDR3 DNA: TGTGCCAGCAGTTATCCCAGTACCACCCTATACGAGCAGTACTTC; CDR3 protein: CASSYPSTTLYEQYF
clone size: NA; CDR3 length: 16; J gene: TRBJ1-1; V gene: TRBV2; D gene: TRBD1; CDR3 DNA: TGTGCCAGCAGTGTTGAGCTCGGGACAGGGAACACTGAAGCTTTCTTT; CDR3 protein: CASSVELGTGNTEAFF
clone size: NA; CDR3 length: 13; J gene: TRBJ2-1; V gene: TRBV2; D gene: NA; CDR3 DNA: TGTGCCAGCGGGAGCCGCTCCTACAATGAGCAGTTCTTC; CDR3 protein: CASGSRSYNEQFF
clone size: NA; CDR3 length: 12; J gene: TRBJ2-7; V gene: TRBV12-3/TRBV12-4; D gene: NA; CDR3 DNA: TGTGCCAGCACCCGGGGCACTTACGAGCAGTATTTC; CDR3 protein: CASTRGTYEQYF
clone size: many; CDR3 length: 17; J gene: TRBJ2-5; V gene: TRBV7-9; D gene: NA; CDR3 DNA: TGTGCCAGCAGCGTTACTTATGGACAGCGCGGCGAGGAGACCCAGTACTTC; CDR3 protein: CASSVTYGQRGEETQYF
clone size: NA; CDR3 length: 12; J gene: TRBJ1-1; V gene: TRBV7-9; D gene: NA; CDR3 DNA: TGTGCCAGCAGCCCGCGGACAGAGGAAGCTTTCTTT; CDR3 protein: CASSPRTEEAFF
clone size: once; CDR3 length: 12; J gene: TRBJ2-2; V gene: TRBV19; D gene: NA; CDR3 DNA: TGTGCCAGTAGTATACGGTCCGGGGAGCTGTTTTTT; CDR3 protein: CASSIRSGELFF
clone size: few; CDR3 length: 15; J gene: TRBJ1-6; V gene: TRBV7-8; D gene: TRBD1; CDR3 DNA: TGTGCCAGCAGCCAGGGGACAGCCTATAATTCACCCCTCCACTTT; CDR3 protein: CASSQGTAYNSPLHF
clone size: few; CDR3 length: 15; J gene: TRBJ2-3; V gene: TRBV12-3/TRBV12-4; D gene: NA; CDR3 DNA: TGTGCCGACCCAGGGTGCGGGCGGAGCACAGATACGCAGTATTTT; CDR3 protein: CADPGCGRSTDTQYF
clone size: few; CDR3 length: 14; J gene: TRBJ2-7; V gene: TRBV7-9; D gene: NA; CDR3 DNA: TGTGCCAGCGAATCAGACTACTCCTCCTACGAGCAGTACTTC; CDR3 protein: CASESDYSSYEQYF
clone size: NA; CDR3 length: 13; J gene: TRBJ2-7; V gene: TRBV6-5; D gene: NA; CDR3 DNA: TGTGCCAGCAGTTACTCTAGTTACCACGAGCAGTACTTC; CDR3 protein: CASSYSSYHEQYF
clone size: few; CDR3 length: 13; J gene: TRBJ2-5; V gene: TRBV7-2; D gene: NA; CDR3 DNA: TGTGCCACCTCCAGGGGGGGGGCAGAGACCCAGTACTTC; CDR3 protein: CATSRGGAETQYF
clone size: NA; CDR3 length: 13; J gene: TRBJ1-1; V gene: TRBV6-1; D gene: TRBD1; CDR3 DNA: TGTGCCAGCCGAGGAGGGGGCTGGACTGAAGCTTTCTTT; CDR3 protein: CASRGGGWTEAFF
clone size: many; CDR3 length: 14; J gene: TRBJ1-4; V gene: TRBV7-8; D gene: NA; CDR3 DNA: TGTGCCAGCAGCTTGCGGCAACCGAATGAAAAACTGTTTTTT; CDR3 protein: CASSLRQPNEKLFF
clone size: many; CDR3 length: 19; J gene: TRBJ2-7; V gene: TRBV7-6; D gene: NA; CDR3 DNA: TGTGCCAGCAGCCATAACCCGTTCTACGAGCCCCGTCACTCCTACGAGCAGTACTTC; CDR3 protein: CASSHNPFYEPRHSYEQYF
clone size: few; CDR3 length: 16; J gene: TRBJ1-1; V gene: TRBV6-5; D gene: NA; CDR3 DNA: TGTGCCAGCAGTTCGGAGTTGGGACGGGGGAACACTGAAGCTTTCTTT; CDR3 protein: CASSSELGRGNTEAFF
clone size: many; CDR3 length: 17; J gene: TRBJ1-1; V gene: TRBV11-2; D gene: TRBD1; CDR3 DNA: TGTGCCAGCAGCTTACTTATAGGGGGCGAGAGAAGGACTGAAGCTTTCTTT; CDR3 protein: CASSLLIGGERRTEAFF
clone size: NA; CDR3 length: 14; J gene: TRBJ2-7; V gene: TRBV5-4; D gene: NA; CDR3 DNA: TGTGCCAGCAGCTTCTCCGGGGAAGGGGGTGAGCAGTACTTC; CDR3 protein: CASSFSGEGGEQYF
clone size: NA; CDR3 length: 12; J gene: TRBJ1-4; V gene: TRBV7-9; D gene: NA; CDR3 DNA: TGTGCCAGCAGCTTATGGTCGGAGGCACTGTTTTTT; CDR3 protein: CASSLWSEALFF
clone size: few; CDR3 length: 14; J gene: TRBJ2-1; V gene: TRBV5-4; D gene: NA; CDR3 DNA: TGTGCCAGCAGCTTCATAGGACGTTACAATGAGCAGTTCTTC; CDR3 protein: CASSFIGRYNEQFF
clone size: few; CDR3 length: 14; J gene: TRBJ2-1; V gene: TRBV7-6; D gene: TRBD2; CDR3 DNA: TGTGCCAGCAGCTTTTATAGCGGGCGTAATGAGCAGTTCTTC; CDR3 protein: CASSFYSGRNEQFF
clone size: NA; CDR3 length: 13; J gene: TRBJ1-4; V gene: TRBV7-2; D gene: NA; CDR3 DNA: TGTGCCAGCAGCGTTGAGAGGGGGGAAAAACTGTTTTTT; CDR3 protein: CASSVERGEKLFF
clone size: few; CDR3 length: 14; J gene: TRBJ2-7; V gene: TRBV5-4; D gene: TRBD1; CDR3 DNA: TGTGCCAGCAGCTTGGATCAGGGGGCTGGGGAGCAGTACTTC; CDR3 protein: CASSLDQGAGEQYF
clone size: NA; CDR3 length: 16; J gene: TRBJ1-6; V gene: TRBV7-9; D gene: NA; CDR3 DNA: TGTGCCAGCAGCCAAGGGTTCGCAACTGGGAATTCACCCCTCCACTTT; CDR3 protein: CASSQGFATGNSPLHF
clone size: many; CDR3 length: 15; J gene: TRBJ2-3; V gene: TRBV7-6; D gene: TRBD2; CDR3 DNA: TGTGCCAGCAGCTTAGTCGGGGGGGGAGCAGATACGCAGTATTTT; CDR3 protein: CASSLVGGGADTQYF
clone size: NA; CDR3 length: 18; J gene: TRBJ2-1; V gene: TRBV4-1; D gene: TRBD2; CDR3 DNA: TGCGCCAGCAGCCAAGCATCTCCGGGGACTAGCGGGAGCAATGAGCAGTTCTTC; CDR3 protein: CASSQASPGTSGSNEQFF
clone size: few; CDR3 length: 16; J gene: TRBJ1-1; V gene: TRBV27; D gene: NA; CDR3 DNA: TGTGCCAGCAGTAGATCACTCGGGGGTCGAGACACTGAAGCTTTCTTT; CDR3 protein: CASSRSLGGRDTEAFF
clone size: few; CDR3 length: 15; J gene: TRBJ2-3; V gene: TRBV7-2; D gene: TRBD1; CDR3 DNA: TGTGCCAGCAAACGACAGGGGGTCCTCACAGATACGCAGTATTTT; CDR3 protein: CASKRQGVLTDTQYF
clone size: many; CDR3 length: 15; J gene: TRBJ1-6; V gene: TRBV7-2; D gene: NA; CDR3 DNA: TGTGCCAGCAGCACCATGACAGAGTATAATTCACCCCTCCACTTT; CDR3 protein: CASSTMTEYNSPLHF